This is a list of T cell receptor beta chains from one sample in a study of identical twins. MiXCR, applied by TCRdb to the 5' RACE reads, yields one record per CDR3 protein. The sample yields more than 400,000 distinct CDR3 sequences, roughly 15% seen once. The same sample was also used in a study of yellow fever vaccine responses in identical twins.

The sequencing sample was made of CD4+ T cells sorted from blood. These receptors were collected from a woman between 18 and 29 years old in good health. Both conserved end residues are part of each CDR3. A D gene is named only where the DNA matches it firmly. Size values are once, few and many counts, or a class for expanded clones, and some rows have none.

V: TRBV12-3/TRBV12-4; D: -; size: many; J: TRBJ2-2; DNA: TGTGCCAGCAGTTTCGGCAGGAACACCGGGGAGCTGTTTTTT; CDR3: CASSFGRNTGELFF
V: TRBV29-1; D: -; size: -; J: TRBJ2-1; DNA: TGCAGCGTTGAAGTGTTTGAACCGGGACCGGGGAATGAGCAGTTCTTC; CDR3: CSVEVFEPGPGNEQFF
V: TRBV12-3/TRBV12-4; D: -; size: -; J: TRBJ1-6; DNA: TGTGCCAGCAGTTTCCGGGGGGGCACCAATTCACCCCTCCACTTT; CDR3: CASSFRGGTNSPLHF
V: TRBV5-1; D: TRBD1; size: few; J: TRBJ1-4; DNA: TGCGCCAGCAGCCCAGGGGGTGCTAATGAAAAACTGTTTTTT; CDR3: CASSPGGANEKLFF
V: TRBV6-2/TRBV6-3; D: TRBD2; size: few; J: TRBJ2-7; DNA: TGTGCCAGCAGTTCCGAGCGGGGCAGGCCCTCCTACGAGCAGTACTTC; CDR3: CASSSERGRPSYEQYF
V: TRBV5-5; D: -; size: -; J: TRBJ2-7; DNA: TGTGCCAGCAGCTTGTGGTTGATGGACTCAAACTACGAGCAGTACTTC; CDR3: CASSLWLMDSNYEQYF
V: TRBV12-3/TRBV12-4; D: -; size: many; J: TRBJ2-1; DNA: TGTGCCAGCAGTTCAGACAGGAATGAGCAGTTCTTC; CDR3: CASSSDRNEQFF
V: TRBV29-1; D: -; size: -; J: TRBJ2-7; DNA: TGCAGCGTCCTGGGGTTTGAGGAGCAGTACTTC; CDR3: CSVLGFEEQYF
V: TRBV4-2; D: TRBD2; size: few; J: TRBJ2-1; DNA: TGTGCCAGCAGCCAAGCCGGGACTAGCGGGTATGAGCAGTTCTTC; CDR3: CASSQAGTSGYEQFF
V: TRBV7-9; D: -; size: -; J: TRBJ2-5; DNA: TGTGCCAGCAGCTCCCCACTAGGGAATACCCAAGAGACCCAGTACTTC; CDR3: CASSSPLGNTQETQYF
V: TRBV11-2; D: TRBD1; size: -; J: TRBJ2-7; DNA: TGTGCCAGCAGCTTACTAAGAGGGACAGGGTTTGAGCAGTACTTC; CDR3: CASSLLRGTGFEQYF
V: TRBV7-2; D: TRBD2; size: -; J: TRBJ2-3; DNA: TGTGCCAGCAGACGGGGGGGCACCACAGATACGCAGTATTTT; CDR3: CASRRGGTTDTQYF
V: TRBV20-1; D: -; size: -; J: TRBJ1-1; DNA: TGCAGTGCTGGTGCGGGAATGAACACTGAAGCTTTCTTT; CDR3: CSAGAGMNTEAFF
V: TRBV6-5; D: -; size: few; J: TRBJ1-1; DNA: TGTGCCAGCAGTTACACGGCAGGGTCGGACACTGAAGCTTTCTTT; CDR3: CASSYTAGSDTEAFF